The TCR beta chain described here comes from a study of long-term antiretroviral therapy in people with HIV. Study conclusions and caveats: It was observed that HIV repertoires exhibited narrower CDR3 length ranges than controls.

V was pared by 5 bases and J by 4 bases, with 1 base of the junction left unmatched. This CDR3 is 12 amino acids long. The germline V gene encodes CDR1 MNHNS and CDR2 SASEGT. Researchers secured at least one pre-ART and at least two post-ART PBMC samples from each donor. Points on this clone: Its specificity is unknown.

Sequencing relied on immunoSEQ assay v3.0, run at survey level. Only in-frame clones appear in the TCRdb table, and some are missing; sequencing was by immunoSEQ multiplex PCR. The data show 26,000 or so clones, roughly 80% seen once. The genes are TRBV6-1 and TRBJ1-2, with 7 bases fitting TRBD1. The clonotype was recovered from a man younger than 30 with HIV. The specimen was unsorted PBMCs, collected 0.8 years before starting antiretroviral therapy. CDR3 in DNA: TGTGCCAGCAGTACAGGGGCCTATGGCTACACCTTC. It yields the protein CASSTGAYGYTF.